The T cell receptor (beta chain) under discussion was sequenced for a study of cytomegalovirus exposure and HLA in healthy donors. The PCR had 60 Vbeta and 13 Jbeta primers. Only in-frame clones appear in the TCRdb table, and some are missing; sequencing was by immunoSEQ multiplex PCR. The data show 150,000 or so clones, over 60% seen once. Trimming pared 5 bases from V and 0 bases from J, leaving 14 bases between. Germline CDR1 reads SGHAT; CDR2 reads FQNNGV. This CDR3 comprises 16 residues. Sequencing input: PBMCs. The chain recombines TRBV11-2 with TRBJ1-5, with D possibly being TRBD1 (6 bases). The receptor was isolated from a man aged 40-55 years in good health and CMV-seropositive. The CDR3 nucleotides read TGTGCCAGCAGCGAGGGGGTGGGGAGTAGCAATCAGCCCCAGCATTTT. Translation: CASSEGVGSSNQPQHF.